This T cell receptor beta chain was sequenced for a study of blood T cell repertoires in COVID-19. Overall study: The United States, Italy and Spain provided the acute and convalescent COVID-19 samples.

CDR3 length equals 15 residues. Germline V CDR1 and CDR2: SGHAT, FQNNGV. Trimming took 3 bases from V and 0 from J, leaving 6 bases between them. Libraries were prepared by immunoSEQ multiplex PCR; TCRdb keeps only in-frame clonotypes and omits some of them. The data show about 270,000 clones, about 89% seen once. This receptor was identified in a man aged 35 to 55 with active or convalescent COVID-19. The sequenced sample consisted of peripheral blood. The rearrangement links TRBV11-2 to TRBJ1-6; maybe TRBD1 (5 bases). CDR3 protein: CASSFQGSYNSPLHF. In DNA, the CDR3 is TGTGCCAGCAGCTTTCAGGGCTCCTATAATTCACCCCTCCACTTT.